This T cell receptor (beta chain) came from a study of blood T cell repertoires in COVID-19. Data came from immunoSEQ multiplex PCR; TCRdb stores just in-frame clones and leaves some out. The sample holds about 170,000 clones, more than 70% seen once. The clonotype comes from a woman aged 45-59 years in a cohort exposed to, infected with or recovered from COVID-19 (not recorded which). What was sequenced was PBMCs or T cells enriched from blood (not recorded which).

CDR3 protein: CAKPGQLNSPLHF. The CDR3 coding sequence is TGTGCCAAACCGGGACAGTTAAATTCACCCCTCCACTTT. The chain links TRBV27 to TRBJ1-6, with 7 positions matching TRBD1. V gave up 10 bases and J gave up 7 bases; unmatched junction bases: 7. The V gene's germline CDR1 is MNHEY and CDR2 SMNVEV (reference sequence). This CDR3 has 13 amino acids.